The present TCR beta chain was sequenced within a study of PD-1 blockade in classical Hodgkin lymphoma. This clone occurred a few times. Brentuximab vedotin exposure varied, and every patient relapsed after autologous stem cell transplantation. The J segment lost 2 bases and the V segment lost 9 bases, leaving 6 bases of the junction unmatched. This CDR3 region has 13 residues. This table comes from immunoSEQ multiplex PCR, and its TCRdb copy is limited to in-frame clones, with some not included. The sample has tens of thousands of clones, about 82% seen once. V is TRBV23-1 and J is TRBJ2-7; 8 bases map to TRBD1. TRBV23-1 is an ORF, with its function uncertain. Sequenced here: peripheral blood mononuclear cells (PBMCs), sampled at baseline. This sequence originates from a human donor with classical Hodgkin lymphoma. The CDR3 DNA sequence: TGCGCCAGAACAGGACAGGGACCCTACGAGCAGTACTTC. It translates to CARTGQGPYEQYF.